The next 7 T cell receptor beta chains were all read from a single sample in a study of blood T cell repertoires in COVID-19. Data came from immunoSEQ multiplex PCR; TCRdb stores just in-frame clones and leaves some out. The sample holds 210,000 or so clones, nearly 85% seen once. The sequencing sample was made of peripheral blood. The receptor source for this set is a woman under 40 with COVID-19, enrolled during active disease.

The chain carries TRBV19 and TRBJ2-5; 9 nucleotides match TRBD1. The CDR3 runs to 14 residues. Germline lookup yields CDR1 LNHDA and CDR2 SQIVND (reference sequence). J lost 4 bases, V lost 5 bases, and 5 bases had no gene match. Here the CDR3 reads CASSSSTGGETQYF. CDR3 nucleotides: TGTGCCAGTAGTTCATCGACAGGGGGAGAGACCCAGTACTTC.

The genes are TRBV15 and TRBJ2-5; D uncertain. Germline CDR1 and CDR2: LNHNV and YYDKDF (reference sequence). This CDR3 spans 14 amino acids. Trimming shortened V by 4 bases and J by 0 bases, and 9 bases separated the two germline ends. For the CDR3, the DNA is TGTGCCACCAGCACGGTAGAGTACCAAGAGACCCAGTACTTC. Translating it yields CATSTVEYQETQYF. Full variable domain (rest looked up from reference TRBV15 and TRBJ2-5): DAMVIQNPRYQVTQFGKPVTLSCSQTLNHNVMYWYQQKSSQAPKLLFHYYDKDFNNEADTPDNFQSRRPNTSFCFLDIRSPGLGDTAMYLCATSTVEYQETQYFGPGTRLLVL.

The chain is built from TRBV5-4 and TRBJ2-1; possibly TRBD2 for D (6 bases). V lost 0 bases, J lost 0 bases, and 10 bases lay in between. The CDR3 length is 16 residues. Looked up from germline, CDR1 is SGHNT and CDR2 is YYREEE (reference sequence). The CDR3 sequence is CASSLDGGGSYNEQFF. In DNA, the CDR3 is TGTGCCAGCAGCTTGGATGGGGGAGGCTCCTACAATGAGCAGTTCTTC.

This clone was seen once. V and J are TRBV9 and TRBJ1-4, with 9 bases lining up with TRBD1. V lost 2 bases, J lost 8 bases, and 10 bases stayed unmatched. Germline V CDR1 and CDR2: SGDLS, YYNGEE. The CDR3 runs 16 residues. CDR3 DNA: TGTGCCAGCAGCGTTGGGGAGGGACAGGGCCTAGAAAAACTGTTTTTT. Its translation: CASSVGEGQGLEKLFF.

The gene calls are TRBV30 and TRBJ1-2, with a weak D call TRBD1 (6 bases). Trimming shortened V by 4 bases and J by 4 bases, and 22 bases separated the two germline ends. The CDR3 has 16 residues. Germline V gene sequence: CDR1 GTSNPN, CDR2 SVGIG (reference sequence). CDR3 residues: CAWIFDRRPERYGYTF. CDR3 sequence (DNA): TGTGCCTGGATATTTGACAGGCGTCCTGAGCGCTATGGCTACACCTTC. Full variable domain (rest looked up from reference TRBV30 and TRBJ1-2): SQTIHQWPATLVQPVGSPLSLECTVEGTSNPNLYWYRQAAGRGLQLLFYSVGIGQISSEVPQNLSASRPQDRQFILSSKKLLLSDSGFYLCAWIFDRRPERYGYTFGSGTRLTVV.

The table lists this clone with a few counts. J is TRBJ1-1 and V is TRBV7-2, with 9 bases aligning to TRBD1. J gave up 1 base and V 3 bases, and 3 bases lay outside the gene matches. Germline values: CDR1 SGHTA, CDR2 FQGNSA. CDR3 length: 15 residues. Written as DNA, the CDR3 is TGTGCCAGCAGCTTGACAGGGGGAGAGAACACTGAAGCTTTCTTT. This translates into CASSLTGGENTEAFF.

In this sample, this clone turned up once. In DNA, the CDR3 is TGTGCCACCAGCGGATATCTTCTAGCGGGGGCAGATACGCAGTATTTT. Its protein product is CATSGYLLAGADTQYF. The chain recombines TRBV15 with TRBJ2-3; 10 bases align to TRBD2. The J segment lost 4 bases and the V segment lost 5 bases, leaving 9 bases of the junction unmatched. This CDR3 is built from 16 residues. Germline loops: CDR1 LNHNV, CDR2 YYDKDF (reference sequence).